Below are 8 T cell receptor beta chains sequenced from a single sample in a study of shared clonotypes between healthy human individuals. Assay used: immunoSEQ multiplex PCR; TCRdb lists only in-frame clones, some missing. Of almost 750,000 clones in the sample, roughly two thirds were seen once. The sequencing input was memory CD4+ T cells sorted from blood. Sample subset: CD45RA-negative fraction. Receptors were obtained from a woman aged 25-40 years in good health.

The J gene is TRBJ2-5, the V gene TRBV28, with TRBD2 matching 8 bases. CDR3 length equals 13 residues. Trimming removed 6 bases from V and 4 bases from J; junction bases left unmatched: 4. Germline CDR1 reads MDHEN; CDR2 reads SYDVKM. DNA for the CDR3: TGTGCCAGCAGCCGGGGGGGCCTAGAGACCCAGTACTTC. Protein product: CASSRGGLETQYF.

This clone was observed once. The rearrangement links TRBV5-1 to TRBJ2-3; no firm D call. Trimming removed 7 bases at V and 0 bases at J, with 15 bases between. The CDR3 sequence is 15 residues long. The germline gives CDR1 SGHRS, CDR2 YFSETQ. CDR3 nucleotides: TGCGCCAGCTGCCACCGGCAGCCGAGCACAGATACGCAGTATTTT. Translating gives CASCHRQPSTDTQYF. The full variable domain, rest sourced from reference TRBV5-1 and TRBJ2-3, is KAGVTQTPRYLIKTRGQQVTLSCSPISGHRSVSWYQQTPGQGLQFLFEYFSETQRNKGNFPGRFSGRQFSNSRSEMNVSTLELGDSALYLCASCHRQPSTDTQYFGPGTRLTVL.

The table lists this clone with many counts. The chain carries TRBV10-3 and TRBJ2-7; the D gene is possibly TRBD2 (5 bases). Between the trimmed V and J ends, which lost 3 bases and 5 bases, there was a span of 11 bases. The CDR3 extends over 13 amino acids. Per the germline V gene, CDR1 is ENHRY and CDR2 is SYGVKD. In nucleotides, the CDR3 is TGTGCCATCAGTGATCCTCTGCGGGACGAGCAGTACTTC. It specifies CAISDPLRDEQYF.

The CDR3: CASMRKGEQYF. As DNA, the CDR3 is TGTGCCAGCATGCGTAAGGGCGAGCAGTACTTC. V gene TRBV2 combines with J gene TRBJ2-7; D ambiguous. The V and J ends lost 7 bases and 6 bases respectively, with 10 bases between them. This CDR3 comprises 11 residues. Germline V gene lookup returns CDR1 SNHLY and CDR2 FYNNEI.

This clone appeared a few times. This chain joins TRBV11-2 and TRBJ1-2; D is ambiguous. CDR1 and CDR2 (germline): SGHAT, FQNNGV. V lost 5 bases, J lost 3 bases, and 19 bases lay in between. The CDR3 is 16 amino acids. CDR3 loop: CASSLTGPPTYYGYTF. The CDR3 DNA reads as TGTGCCAGCAGCCTGACGGGCCCCCCCACCTACTATGGCTACACCTTC.

The chain joins TRBV19 to TRBJ1-1; 7 nucleotides match TRBD1. V was clipped by 3 bases and J by 7 bases; unmatched bases: 5. Germline-derived CDR1 and CDR2 are LNHDA and SQIVND (reference sequence). CDR3 length: 13 residues. The CDR3 DNA reads TGTGCCAGTAGTATGTGGGACAGAGTTGAAGCTTTCTTT. Protein product: CASSMWDRVEAFF.

The gene calls are TRBV6-5 and TRBJ2-3; D may be TRBD1 (6 bases). This CDR3 has 16 amino acids. The V gene's germline CDR1 is MNHEY and CDR2 SVGAGI. V shed 2 bases and J shed 0 bases, with 12 bases lying between them. CDR3 DNA: TGTGCCAGCAGTTACAGCAGGGGACCTAGCACAGATACGCAGTATTTT. Protein sequence: CASSYSRGPSTDTQYF.

This clone has more than one count but fewer than ten. This chain links TRBV5-1 with TRBJ1-5; D is uncertain. This CDR3 spans 13 amino acids. Trimming cost V 5 bases and J 1 base, with 7 bases left between them. The V gene's germline CDR1 is SGHRS and CDR2 YFSETQ. CDR3 coding DNA: TGCGCCAGCAGTCGAGAGAGCAATCAGCCCCAGCATTTT. It translates to CASSRESNQPQHF.